The source of this T cell receptor (beta chain) is a study of blood T cell repertoires in COVID-19. Study as a whole: Material from acute and convalescent COVID-19 was sourced from the United States, Italy and Spain. PBMCs, B-cell-depleted T cells, or T cells provided the cDNA or gDNA that made up the material.

Authors' data handling: Amplification of reference gene primers was used by the study to estimate nucleated cell counts. Here immunoSEQ multiplex PCR was the method, and the copy in TCRdb shows in-frame clones only, minus some. V, J and clone size reflect that table, while D and trimming were determined from the DNA. The data contain about 120,000 clones, 85% of them singletons. Germline V lookup: CDR1 LNHDA, CDR2 SQIVND (reference sequence). Trimming stripped 7 bases from V and 1 base from J, with 14 bases between. This CDR3 spans 16 amino acids. The TCR was taken from a man of 80 years or more with active or convalescent COVID-19. Sequencing input: peripheral blood. The chain couples TRBV19 to TRBJ2-6, with D possibly being TRBD2 (5 bases). The CDR3 nucleotides are TGTGCCAGTATGTCGGGGATAGGTTCTGGGGCCAACGTCCTGACTTTC. Amino acid sequence: CASMSGIGSGANVLTF. Combining the CDR3 with reference TRBV19 and TRBJ2-6 gives the whole variable domain DGGITQSPKYLFRKEGQNVTLSCEQNLNHDAMYWYRQDPGQGLRLIYYSQIVNDFQKGDIAEGYSVSREKKESFPLTVTSAQKNPTAFYLCASMSGIGSGANVLTFGAGSRLTVL.